This T cell receptor beta chain was observed in a study of blood T cell repertoires in COVID-19. Overall study context: The study drew acute and convalescent COVID-19 samples from the United States, Italy and Spain. The analysed material was cDNA or gDNA that came from T cells, B-cell-depleted T cells, or PBMCs.

Germline V lookup: CDR1 LGHNA, CDR2 YNFKEQ. V was clipped by 4 bases and J by 4 bases, with 16 bases between them. The CDR3 consists of 16 residues. Methods used by the authors: From reference gene primer amplification, estimates of nucleated cell counts were derived. The repertoire was sequenced with immunoSEQ multiplex PCR; TCRdb's copy has only in-frame clones and lacks some. That table furnishes V, J and clone size, whereas the DNA furnished D and trimming. The sample includes 100,000 to 120,000 clones, roughly 90% of them seen just once. The TCR originated in a woman between 70 and 85 years old who had recovered from COVID-19. Sequenced sample: peripheral blood. This rearrangement joins TRBV4-2 to TRBJ2-2, with D maybe TRBD2 (5 bases). The CDR3 region has the DNA TGTGCCAGCAGCCCCCAGACGATAAGCGGCACCGGGGAGCTGTTTTTT. Protein: CASSPQTISGTGELFF.